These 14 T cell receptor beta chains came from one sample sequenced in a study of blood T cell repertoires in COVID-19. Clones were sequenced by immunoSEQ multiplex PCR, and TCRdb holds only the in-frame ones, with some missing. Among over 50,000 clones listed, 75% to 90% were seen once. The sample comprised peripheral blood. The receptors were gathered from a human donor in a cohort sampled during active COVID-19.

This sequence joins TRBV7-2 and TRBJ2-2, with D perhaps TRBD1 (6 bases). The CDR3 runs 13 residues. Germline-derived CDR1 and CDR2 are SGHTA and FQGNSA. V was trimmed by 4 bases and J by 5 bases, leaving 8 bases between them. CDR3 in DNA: TGTGCCAGCAGCTCACAGGGAACCGGGGAGCTGTTTTTT. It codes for CASSSQGTGELFF.

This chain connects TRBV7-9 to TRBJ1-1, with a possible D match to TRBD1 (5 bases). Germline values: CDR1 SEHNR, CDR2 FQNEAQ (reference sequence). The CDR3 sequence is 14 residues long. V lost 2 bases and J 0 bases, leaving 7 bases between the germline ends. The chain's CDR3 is CASSLQGLNTEAFF. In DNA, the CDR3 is TGTGCCAGCAGCTTACAGGGCTTGAACACTGAAGCTTTCTTT.

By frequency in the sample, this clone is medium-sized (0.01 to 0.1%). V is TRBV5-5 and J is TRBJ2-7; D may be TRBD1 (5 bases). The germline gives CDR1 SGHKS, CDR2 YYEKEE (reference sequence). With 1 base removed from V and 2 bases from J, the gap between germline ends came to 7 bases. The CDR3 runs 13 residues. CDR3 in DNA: TGTGCCAGCAGCTTGTCGACAGCCTACGAGCAGTACTTC. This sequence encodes CASSLSTAYEQYF. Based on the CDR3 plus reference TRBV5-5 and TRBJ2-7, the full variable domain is DAGVTQSPTHLIKTRGQQVTLRCSPISGHKSVSWYQQVLGQGPQFIFQYYEKEERGRGNFPDRFSARQFPNYSSELNVNALLLGDSALYLCASSLSTAYEQYFGPGTRLTVT.

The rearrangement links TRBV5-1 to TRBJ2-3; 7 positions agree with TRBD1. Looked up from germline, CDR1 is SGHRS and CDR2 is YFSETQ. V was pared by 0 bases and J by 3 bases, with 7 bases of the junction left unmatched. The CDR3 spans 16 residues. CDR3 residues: CASSLAWTGITDTQYF. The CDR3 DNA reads TGCGCCAGCAGCTTGGCCTGGACAGGTATAACAGATACGCAGTATTTT.

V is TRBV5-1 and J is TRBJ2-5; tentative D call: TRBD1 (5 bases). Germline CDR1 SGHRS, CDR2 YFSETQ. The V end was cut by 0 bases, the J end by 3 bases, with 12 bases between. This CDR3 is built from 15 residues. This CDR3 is CASSLGQRREETQYF. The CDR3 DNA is TGCGCCAGCAGCTTGGGACAGCGTAGGGAAGAGACCCAGTACTTC.

The CDR3 bases are TGTGCCAGTAGTATGACAGGGGGCCTCACTGGTGGGGCCAACGTCCTGACTTTC. It encodes CASSMTGGLTGGANVLTF. J is TRBJ2-6 and V is TRBV19; 10 nucleotides line up with TRBD1. The trim removed 3 bases at V and 3 bases at J, leaving 8 bases unmatched. The CDR3 is 18 amino acids. The germline V gene encodes CDR1 LNHDA and CDR2 SQIVND (reference sequence).

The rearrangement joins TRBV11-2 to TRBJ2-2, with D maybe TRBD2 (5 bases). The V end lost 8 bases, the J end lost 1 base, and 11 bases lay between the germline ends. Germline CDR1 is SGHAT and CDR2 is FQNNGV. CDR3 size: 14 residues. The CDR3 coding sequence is TGTGCCAGCGGCAAGCGGCAGAACACCGGGGAGCTGTTTTTT. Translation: CASGKRQNTGELFF.

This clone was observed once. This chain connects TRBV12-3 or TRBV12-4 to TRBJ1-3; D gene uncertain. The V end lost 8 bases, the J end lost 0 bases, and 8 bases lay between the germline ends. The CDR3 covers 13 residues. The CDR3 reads CASHRDSGNTIYF. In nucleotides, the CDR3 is TGTGCCAGCCACCGGGACTCTGGAAACACCATATATTTT.

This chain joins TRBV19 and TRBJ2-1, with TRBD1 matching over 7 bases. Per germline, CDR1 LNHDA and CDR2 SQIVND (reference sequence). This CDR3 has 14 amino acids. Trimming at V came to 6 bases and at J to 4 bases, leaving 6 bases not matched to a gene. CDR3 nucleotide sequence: TGTGCCAGTAGATCGACAGGGTTTTACAATGAGCAGTTCTTC. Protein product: CASRSTGFYNEQFF.

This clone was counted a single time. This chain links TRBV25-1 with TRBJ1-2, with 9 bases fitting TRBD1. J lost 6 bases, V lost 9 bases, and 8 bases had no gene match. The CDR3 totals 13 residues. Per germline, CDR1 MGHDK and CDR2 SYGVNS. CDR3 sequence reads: CASSGHRGHGYTF. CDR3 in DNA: TGTGCCAGTTCCGGGCACAGGGGGCATGGCTACACCTTC.

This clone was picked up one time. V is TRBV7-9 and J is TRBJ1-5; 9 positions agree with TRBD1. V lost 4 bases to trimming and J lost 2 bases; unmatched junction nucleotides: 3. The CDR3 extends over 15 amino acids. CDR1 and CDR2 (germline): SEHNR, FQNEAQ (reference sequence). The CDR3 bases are TGTGCCAGCAGCTCCGACAGGGGGGGCAATCAGCCCCAGCATTTT. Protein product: CASSSDRGGNQPQHF.

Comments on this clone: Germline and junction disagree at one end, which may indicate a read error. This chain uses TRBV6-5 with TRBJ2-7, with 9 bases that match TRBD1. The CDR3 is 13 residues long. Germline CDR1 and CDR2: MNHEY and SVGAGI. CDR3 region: CASGRDRDSIMHF. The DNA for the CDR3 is TGTGCCAGCGGCCGGGACAGGGATTCTATAATGCACTTC.

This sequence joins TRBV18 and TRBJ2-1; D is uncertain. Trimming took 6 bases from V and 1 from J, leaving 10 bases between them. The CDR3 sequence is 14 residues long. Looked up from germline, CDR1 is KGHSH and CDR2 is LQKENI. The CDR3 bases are TGTGCCAGCTCCGCAACAAAGTCCTACAATGAGCAGTTCTTC. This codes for CASSATKSYNEQFF.

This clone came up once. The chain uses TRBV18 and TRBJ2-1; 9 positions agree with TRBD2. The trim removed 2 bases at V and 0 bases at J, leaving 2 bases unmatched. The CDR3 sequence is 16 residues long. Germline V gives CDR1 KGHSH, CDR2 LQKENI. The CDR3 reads CASSPRLAASYNEQFF. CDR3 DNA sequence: TGTGCCAGCTCACCAAGACTAGCGGCCTCCTACAATGAGCAGTTCTTC.